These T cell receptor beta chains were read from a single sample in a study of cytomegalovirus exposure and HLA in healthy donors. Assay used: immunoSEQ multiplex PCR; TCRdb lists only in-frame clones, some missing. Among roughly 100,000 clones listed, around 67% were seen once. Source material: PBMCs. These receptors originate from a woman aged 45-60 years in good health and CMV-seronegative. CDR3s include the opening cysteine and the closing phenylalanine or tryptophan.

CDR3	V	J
CASSLGTSGRADTQYF	TRBV11-3	TRBJ2-3
CAWTRQLGTEAFF	TRBV30	TRBJ1-1
CAWSAGPSGGYTF	TRBV30	TRBJ1-2
CASSLAGRAGEKLFF	TRBV7-7	TRBJ1-4
CASYGYTF	TRBV7-7	TRBJ1-2
CASSRNLGQGYEQYF	TRBV4-3	TRBJ2-7
CASSSGFSSGTQYF	TRBV13	TRBJ2-5
CASSLGSSSYNEQFF	TRBV5-1	TRBJ2-1
CASSRGGSNQPQHF	TRBV28	TRBJ1-5
CASSQSSTDTQYF	TRBV4-3	TRBJ2-3
CASSQEGGGAPYEQYF	TRBV4-1	TRBJ2-7
CASSSHGSSYEQYF	TRBV5-1	TRBJ2-7
CASSLDVAGDVETQYF	TRBV7-2	TRBJ2-5
CASSYQGIWGEQYF	TRBV7-9	TRBJ2-7
CAIRPHRGPNPMYEQFF	TRBV10-3	TRBJ2-1
CASSQDMSPGLARNEQFF	TRBV4-3	TRBJ2-1
CASSVGQAQETQYF	TRBV5-1	TRBJ2-5
CASSLRGGPEKLFF	TRBV27	TRBJ1-4
CASSEFGRGNQPQHF	TRBV6-1	TRBJ1-5
CASSSQVSGRAHNEQFF	TRBV7-9	TRBJ2-1
CASSYRQGLTYEQYF	TRBV28	.
CASVPVINEKLFF	TRBV28	TRBJ1-4
CAISESEGARTNEKLFF	TRBV10-3	TRBJ1-4